The source of this T cell receptor beta chain is a study of blood T cell repertoires in COVID-19. Study details: Acute-phase and convalescent COVID-19 samples originated in the United States, Italy and Spain.

Original processing notes: Scientists estimated how many nucleated cells there were by amplifying reference gene primers. Repertoires were generated with immunoSEQ multiplex PCR, while TCRdb's copy carries only in-frame clones and drops some. Clone size and V and J calls were adopted from that table, with D and trimming inferred from the DNA. This table has 120,000 to 150,000 clones, around nine tenths appearing once. The trim removed 5 bases at V and 2 bases at J, leaving 6 bases unmatched. CDR1 and CDR2 (germline): SGHTA, FQGNSA. The CDR3 contains 15 residues. Sequencing was performed on peripheral blood. This TCR was sampled from a human donor in a cohort sampled during active COVID-19. The chain recombines TRBV7-2 with TRBJ2-7; TRBD2 matches 10 bases. The CDR3 nucleotides read TGTGCCAGCAGCCCTGGACTAGCGGAAACCTACGAGCAGTACTTC. Its translation is CASSPGLAETYEQYF. The full variable domain, its missing parts supplied by reference TRBV7-2 and TRBJ2-7, is GAGVSQSPSNKVTEKGKDVELRCDPISGHTALYWYRQSLGQGLEFLIYFQGNSAPDKSGLPSDRFSAERTGGSVSTLTIQRTQQEDSAVYLCASSPGLAETYEQYFGPGTRLTVT.